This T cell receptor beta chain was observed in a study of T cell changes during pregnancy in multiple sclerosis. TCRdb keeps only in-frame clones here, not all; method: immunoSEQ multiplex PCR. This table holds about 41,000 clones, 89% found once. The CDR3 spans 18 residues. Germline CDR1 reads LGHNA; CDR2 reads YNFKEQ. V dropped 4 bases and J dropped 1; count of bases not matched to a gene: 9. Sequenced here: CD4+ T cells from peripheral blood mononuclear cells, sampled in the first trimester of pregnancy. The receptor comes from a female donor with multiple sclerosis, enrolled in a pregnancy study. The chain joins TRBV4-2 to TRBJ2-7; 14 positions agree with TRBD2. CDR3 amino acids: CASSPGTSGRAQSYEQYF. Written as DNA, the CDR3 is TGTGCCAGCAGCCCTGGGACTAGCGGGAGAGCCCAATCCTACGAGCAGTACTTC.